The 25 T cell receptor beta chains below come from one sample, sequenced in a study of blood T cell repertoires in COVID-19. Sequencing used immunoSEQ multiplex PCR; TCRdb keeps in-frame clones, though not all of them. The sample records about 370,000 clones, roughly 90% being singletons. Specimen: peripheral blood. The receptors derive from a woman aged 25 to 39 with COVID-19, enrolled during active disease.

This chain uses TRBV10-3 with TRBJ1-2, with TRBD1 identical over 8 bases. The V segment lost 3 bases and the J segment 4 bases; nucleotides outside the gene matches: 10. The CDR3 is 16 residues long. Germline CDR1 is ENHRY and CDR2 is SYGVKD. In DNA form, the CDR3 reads TGTGCCATCAGTGAAACCCTAACAGGGGGTGGCTATGGCTACACCTTC. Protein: CAISETLTGGGYGYTF.

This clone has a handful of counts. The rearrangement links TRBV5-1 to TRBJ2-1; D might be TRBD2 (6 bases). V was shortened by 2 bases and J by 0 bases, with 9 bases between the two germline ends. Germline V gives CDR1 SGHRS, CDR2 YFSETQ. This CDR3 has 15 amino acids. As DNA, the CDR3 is TGCGCCAGCAGCTTTGCGGGAAGCTCCTACAATGAGCAGTTCTTC. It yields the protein CASSFAGSSYNEQFF.

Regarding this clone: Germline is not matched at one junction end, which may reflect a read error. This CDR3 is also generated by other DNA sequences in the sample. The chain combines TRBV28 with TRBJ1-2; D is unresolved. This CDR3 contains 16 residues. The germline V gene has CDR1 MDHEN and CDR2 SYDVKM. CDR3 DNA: TGTGCCAGCAGGATGAGATACCTCCGAGCTAACTACGGCTACACCTTC. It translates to CASRMRYLRANYGYTF.

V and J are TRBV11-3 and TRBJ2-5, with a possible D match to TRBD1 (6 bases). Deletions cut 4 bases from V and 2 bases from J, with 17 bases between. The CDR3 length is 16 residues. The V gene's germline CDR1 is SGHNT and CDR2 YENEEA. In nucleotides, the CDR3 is TGTGCCAGCAGCTACCAGGGGATATCGAGACAAGAGACCCAGTACTTC. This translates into CASSYQGISRQETQYF. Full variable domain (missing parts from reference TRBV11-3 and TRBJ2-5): EAGVVQSPRYKIIEKKQPVAFWCNPISGHNTLYWYLQNLGQGPELLIRYENEEAVDDSQLPKDRFSAERLKGVDSTLKIQPAELGDSAVYLCASSYQGISRQETQYFGPGTRLLVL.

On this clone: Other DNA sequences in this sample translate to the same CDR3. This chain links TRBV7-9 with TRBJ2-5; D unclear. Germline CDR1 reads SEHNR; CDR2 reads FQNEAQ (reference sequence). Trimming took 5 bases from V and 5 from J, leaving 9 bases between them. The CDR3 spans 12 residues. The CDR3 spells CASSLSGETQYF. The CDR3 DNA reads TGTGCCAGCAGCCTTTCCGGGGAGACCCAGTACTTC. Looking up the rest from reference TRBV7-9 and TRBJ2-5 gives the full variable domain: DTGVSQNPRHKITKRGQNVTFRCDPISEHNRLYWYRQTLGQGPEFLTYFQNEAQLEKSRLLSDRFSAERPKGSFSTLEIQRTEQGDSAMYLCASSLSGETQYFGPGTRLLVL.

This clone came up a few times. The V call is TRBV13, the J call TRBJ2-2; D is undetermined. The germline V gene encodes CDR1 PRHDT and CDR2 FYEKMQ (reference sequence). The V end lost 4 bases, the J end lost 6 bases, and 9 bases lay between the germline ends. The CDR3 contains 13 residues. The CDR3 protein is CASSSTEAGELFF. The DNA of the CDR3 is TGTGCCAGCAGCTCTACTGAGGCCGGGGAGCTGTTTTTT.

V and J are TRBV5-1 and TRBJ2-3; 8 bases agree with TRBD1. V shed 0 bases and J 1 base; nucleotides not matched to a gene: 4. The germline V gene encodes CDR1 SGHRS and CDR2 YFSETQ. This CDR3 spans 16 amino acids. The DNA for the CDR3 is TGCGCCAGCAGCTTGGCTGGGGGACAGGGCACAGATACGCAGTATTTT. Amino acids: CASSLAGGQGTDTQYF.

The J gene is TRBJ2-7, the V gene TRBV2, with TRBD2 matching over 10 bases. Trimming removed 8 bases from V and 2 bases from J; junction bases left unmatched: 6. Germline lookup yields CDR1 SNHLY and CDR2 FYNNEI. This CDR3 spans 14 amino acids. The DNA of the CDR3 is TGTGCCAGCTACCTAAGCGGGGGGGCCTACGAGCAGTACTTC. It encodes CASYLSGGAYEQYF.

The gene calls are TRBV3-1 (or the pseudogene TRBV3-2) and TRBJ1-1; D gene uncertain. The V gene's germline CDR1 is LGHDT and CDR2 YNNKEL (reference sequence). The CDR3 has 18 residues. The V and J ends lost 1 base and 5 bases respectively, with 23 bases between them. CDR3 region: CASSQAPGEQFGETEAFF. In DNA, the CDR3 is TGTGCCAGCAGCCAAGCCCCCGGGGAACAGTTTGGTGAGACTGAAGCTTTCTTT.

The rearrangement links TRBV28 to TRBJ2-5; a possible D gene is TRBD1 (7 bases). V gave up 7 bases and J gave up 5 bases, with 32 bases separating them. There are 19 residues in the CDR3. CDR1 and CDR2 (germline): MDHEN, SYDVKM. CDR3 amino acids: CASTWAAGLGKGGVETQYF. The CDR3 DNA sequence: TGTGCCAGCACCTGGGCCGCGGGACTGGGAAAAGGGGGCGTGGAGACCCAGTACTTC.

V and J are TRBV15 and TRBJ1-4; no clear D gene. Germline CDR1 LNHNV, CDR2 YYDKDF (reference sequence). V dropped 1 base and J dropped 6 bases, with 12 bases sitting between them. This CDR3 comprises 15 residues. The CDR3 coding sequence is TGTGCCACCAGCAGAGTTGACAACGACCATGAAAAACTGTTTTTT. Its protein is CATSRVDNDHEKLFF.

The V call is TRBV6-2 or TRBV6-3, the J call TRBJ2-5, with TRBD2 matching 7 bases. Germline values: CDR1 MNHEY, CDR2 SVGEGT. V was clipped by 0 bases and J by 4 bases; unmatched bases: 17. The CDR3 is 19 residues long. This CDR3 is CASSYSRRTRLPVVETQYF. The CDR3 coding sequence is TGTGCCAGCAGTTACTCGAGGAGGACTAGACTGCCTGTTGTAGAGACCCAGTACTTC.

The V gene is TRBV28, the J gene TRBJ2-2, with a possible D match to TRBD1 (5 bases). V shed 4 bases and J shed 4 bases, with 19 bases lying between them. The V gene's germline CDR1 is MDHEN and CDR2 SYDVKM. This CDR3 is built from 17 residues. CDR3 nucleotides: TGTGCCAGCAGTTACAGGACGTGGTATCGAGGCACCGGGGAGCTGTTTTTT. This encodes CASSYRTWYRGTGELFF.

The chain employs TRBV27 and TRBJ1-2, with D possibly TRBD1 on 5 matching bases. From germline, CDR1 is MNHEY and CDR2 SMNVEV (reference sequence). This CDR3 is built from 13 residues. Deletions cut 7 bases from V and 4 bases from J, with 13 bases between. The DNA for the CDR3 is TGTGCCAGCACGACGGGGGGAAGCTATGGCTACACCTTC. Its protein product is CASTTGGSYGYTF.

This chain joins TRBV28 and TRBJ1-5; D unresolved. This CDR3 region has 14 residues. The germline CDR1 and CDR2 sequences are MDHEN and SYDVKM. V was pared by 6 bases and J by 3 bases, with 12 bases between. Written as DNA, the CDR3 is TGTGCCAGCAGCCTATATGAGGCCAATCAGCCCCAGCATTTT. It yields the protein CASSLYEANQPQHF.

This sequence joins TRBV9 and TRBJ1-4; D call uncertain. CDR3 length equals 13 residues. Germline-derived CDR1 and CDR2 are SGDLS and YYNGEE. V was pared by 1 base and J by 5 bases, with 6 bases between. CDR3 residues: CASSVSENEKLFF. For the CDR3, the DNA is TGTGCCAGCAGCGTATCCGAGAATGAAAAACTGTTTTTT.

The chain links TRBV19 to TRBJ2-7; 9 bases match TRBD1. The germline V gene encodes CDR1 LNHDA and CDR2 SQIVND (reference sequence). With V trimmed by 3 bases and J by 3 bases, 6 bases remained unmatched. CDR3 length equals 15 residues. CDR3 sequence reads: CASSMGDRVSYEQYF. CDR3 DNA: TGTGCCAGTAGTATGGGGGACAGGGTGAGCTACGAGCAGTACTTC. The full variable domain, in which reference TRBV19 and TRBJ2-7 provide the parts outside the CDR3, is DGGITQSPKYLFRKEGQNVTLSCEQNLNHDAMYWYRQDPGQGLRLIYYSQIVNDFQKGDIAEGYSVSREKKESFPLTVTSAQKNPTAFYLCASSMGDRVSYEQYFGPGTRLTVT.

The CDR3 DNA sequence: TGTGCCAGCAGCCCCTCGGAGGGGACCGGGGAGCTGTTTTTT. It codes for CASSPSEGTGELFF. The rearrangement uses TRBV3-1 (or the pseudogene TRBV3-2) and TRBJ2-2; D might be TRBD2 (6 bases). Per germline, CDR1 LGHDT and CDR2 YNNKEL (reference sequence). The CDR3 length is 14 residues. Deletions cut 4 bases from V and 5 bases from J, with 11 bases between.

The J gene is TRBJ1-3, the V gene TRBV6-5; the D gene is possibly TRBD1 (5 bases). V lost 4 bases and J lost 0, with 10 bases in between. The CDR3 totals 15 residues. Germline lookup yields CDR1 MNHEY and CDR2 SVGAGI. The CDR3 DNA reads TGTGCCAGCAGTTTAGACAGTACCTCTGGAAACACCATATATTTT. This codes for CASSLDSTSGNTIYF.

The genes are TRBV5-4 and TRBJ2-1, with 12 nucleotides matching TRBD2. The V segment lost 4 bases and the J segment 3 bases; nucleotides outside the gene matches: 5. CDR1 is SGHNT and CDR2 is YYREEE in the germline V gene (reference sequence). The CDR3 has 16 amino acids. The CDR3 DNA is TGTGCCAGCAGCCCGTCTAGCGGGAGGGTCTACAATGAGCAGTTCTTC. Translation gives CASSPSSGRVYNEQFF.

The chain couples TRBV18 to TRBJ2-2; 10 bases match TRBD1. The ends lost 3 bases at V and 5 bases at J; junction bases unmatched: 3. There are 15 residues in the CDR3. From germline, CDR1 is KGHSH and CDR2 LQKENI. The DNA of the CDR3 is TGTGCCAGCTCACCGGGGACAGGGGAAACCGGGGAGCTGTTTTTT. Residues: CASSPGTGETGELFF.

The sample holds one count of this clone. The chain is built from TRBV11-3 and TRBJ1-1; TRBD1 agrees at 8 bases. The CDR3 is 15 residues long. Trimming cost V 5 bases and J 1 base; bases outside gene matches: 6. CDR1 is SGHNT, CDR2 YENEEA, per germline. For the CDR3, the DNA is TGTGCCAGCAGCCCCCCCGGGACAGGGAACACTGAAGCTTTCTTT. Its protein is CASSPPGTGNTEAFF. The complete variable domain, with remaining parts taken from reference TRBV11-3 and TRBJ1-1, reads EAGVVQSPRYKIIEKKQPVAFWCNPISGHNTLYWYLQNLGQGPELLIRYENEEAVDDSQLPKDRFSAERLKGVDSTLKIQPAELGDSAVYLCASSPPGTGNTEAFFGQGTRLTVV.

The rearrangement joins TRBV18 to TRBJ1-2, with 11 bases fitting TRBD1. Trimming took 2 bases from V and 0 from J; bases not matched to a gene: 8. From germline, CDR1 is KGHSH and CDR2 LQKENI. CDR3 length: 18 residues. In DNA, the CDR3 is TGTGCCAGCTCACCAATGATGGGACAGGGGGACACTAACTATGGCTACACCTTC. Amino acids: CASSPMMGQGDTNYGYTF. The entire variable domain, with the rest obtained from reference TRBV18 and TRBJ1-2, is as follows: NAGVMQNPRHLVRRRGQEARLRCSPMKGHSHVYWYRQLPEEGLKFMVYLQKENIIDESGMPKERFSAEFPKEGPSILRIQQVVRGDSAAYFCASSPMMGQGDTNYGYTFGSGTRLTVV.

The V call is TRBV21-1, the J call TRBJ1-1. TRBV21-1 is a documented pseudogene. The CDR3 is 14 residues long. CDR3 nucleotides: TGTGCCAGCAGCAAAGGTCGGGGTACGGCTGAAGCTTTCTTT. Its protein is CASSKGRGTAEAFF.

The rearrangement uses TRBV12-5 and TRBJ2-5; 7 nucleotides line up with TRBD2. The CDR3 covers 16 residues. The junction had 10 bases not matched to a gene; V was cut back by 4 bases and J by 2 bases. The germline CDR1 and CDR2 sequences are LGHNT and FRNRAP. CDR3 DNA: TGTGCTAGTGGTTGGGGGGGACGGGACGTACAAGAGACCCAGTACTTC. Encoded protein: CASGWGGRDVQETQYF.